A selection of T cell receptor beta chains follows, all from one sample in a study of shared clonotypes between healthy human individuals. Only in-frame clones appear in the TCRdb table, and some are missing; sequencing was by immunoSEQ multiplex PCR. The sample includes about 1.5 million clones, roughly 96% of them seen just once. Sample: naive CD4+ T cells sorted from blood. Every receptor here comes from a man aged 25-40 years in good health. Each CDR3 is given with its conserved first and last residue. The D gene is left open where the match is weak. The size of a clone is reported for some rows only, either as once, few or many, or as a class for expanded clones.

j_gene,v_gene,d_gene,abundance,CDR3aa,CDR3nt
TRBJ2-5,TRBV7-2,TRBD2,.,CASSLAFRGVEATQYF,TGTGCCAGCAGCTTAGCTTTTCGGGGGGTGGAGGCGACCCAGTACTTC
TRBJ1-3,TRBV7-6,.,.,CASSLTHTGSSGNTIYF,TGTGCCAGCAGCTTAACCCATACAGGTTCCTCTGGAAACACCATATATTTT
TRBJ2-2,TRBV7-3,.,.,CASSLKAGSGELFF,TGTGCCAGCAGCTTAAAGGCGGGTTCCGGGGAGCTGTTTTTT
TRBJ2-7,TRBV11-2,TRBD2,.,CASSFGVAGVNEQYF,TGTGCCAGCAGCTTTGGGGTAGCGGGAGTGAACGAGCAGTACTTC
TRBJ1-4,TRBV6-1,TRBD1,.,CASSESRTGIREKLFF,TGTGCCAGCAGTGAATCACGGACAGGGATCCGGGAAAAACTGTTTTTT
TRBJ2-7,TRBV9,.,.,CASSVVSESYEQYF,TGTGCCAGCAGCGTAGTTTCTGAGTCCTACGAGCAGTACTTC
TRBJ2-5,TRBV18,TRBD2,.,CASHSGSQETQYF,TGTGCCAGCCATAGCGGGAGCCAAGAGACCCAGTACTTC
TRBJ2-7,TRBV11-2,.,.,CASSLGRVYEQYF,TGTGCCAGCAGCTTAGGGCGGGTTTACGAGCAGTACTTC
TRBJ2-7,TRBV9,.,.,CASSPRPRDISYEQYF,TGTGCCAGCAGCCCCCGTCCTAGGGACATCTCCTACGAGCAGTACTTC
TRBJ2-1,TRBV25-1,.,.,CASSYYQGVGNNEQFF,TGTGCCAGCAGCTACTATCAGGGAGTCGGTAACAATGAGCAGTTCTTC
TRBJ2-3,TRBV11-3,.,.,CASSLDIGGLDTQYF,TGTGCCAGCAGCTTAGATATCGGGGGGCTGGATACGCAGTATTTT
TRBJ1-4,TRBV5-1,TRBD1,.,CASSLTGGGEKLFF,TGCGCCAGCAGCCTGACAGGGGGAGGCGAAAAACTGTTTTTT
TRBJ1-4,TRBV4-3,.,.,CASSQDTGRATEKLFF,TGCGCCAGCAGCCAAGATACGGGCAGAGCTACAGAAAAACTGTTTTTT
TRBJ2-7,TRBV7-8,.,.,CASSGGTLSYEQYF,TGTGCCAGCAGCGGCGGGACTCTTAGCTACGAGCAGTACTTC
TRBJ2-6,TRBV7-9,TRBD2,.,CASSRSLAGASGANVLTF,TGTGCCAGCAGCCGTTCACTAGCGGGAGCCTCTGGGGCCAACGTCCTGACTTTC
TRBJ2-1,TRBV18,.,.,CASSPRGRVDNEQFF,TGTGCCAGCTCACCACGAGGGAGAGTGGACAATGAGCAGTTCTTC
TRBJ2-1,TRBV5-1,TRBD2,.,CASSPSGTYNEQFF,TGCGCCAGCAGCCCAAGCGGGACCTACAATGAGCAGTTCTTC
TRBJ2-1,TRBV5-4,TRBD2,once,CASSFASGSSYNEQFF,TGTGCCAGCAGCTTTGCTAGCGGGAGCTCCTACAATGAGCAGTTCTTC
TRBJ2-2,TRBV9,TRBD1,.,CASSVGLKGDRQLTGELFF,TGTGCCAGCAGCGTAGGCCTCAAGGGGGACAGACAACTCACCGGGGAGCTGTTTTTT
TRBJ2-7,TRBV7-9,.,.,CASSPVVAYEQYF,TGTGCCAGCAGCCCGGTTGTGGCCTACGAGCAGTACTTC
TRBJ1-2,TRBV5-1,TRBD1,.,CASSLDGRDRGTNYGYTF,TGCGCCAGCAGCTTGGATGGACGAGACAGGGGAACTAACTATGGCTACACCTTC
TRBJ1-5,TRBV15,.,.,CATSRDPRGDQPQHF,TGTGCCACCAGCAGAGACCCGCGGGGTGATCAGCCCCAGCATTTT
TRBJ2-3,TRBV28,.,.,CASSSPSSRDTDTQYF,TGTGCCAGCAGTTCCCCGAGTAGCAGGGACACAGATACGCAGTATTTT
TRBJ1-4,TRBV5-1,.,few,CASSLGATNEKLFF,TGCGCCAGCAGCTTGGGAGCAACTAATGAAAAACTGTTTTTT
TRBJ2-1,TRBV10-3,.,.,CAISDPNTKYNEQFF,TGTGCCATCAGTGACCCTAACACCAAGTACAATGAGCAGTTCTTC
TRBJ2-3,TRBV28,TRBD1,.,CASSLGYRGFRTDTQYF,TGTGCCAGCAGTTTAGGGTACAGGGGGTTTCGCACAGATACGCAGTATTTT
TRBJ2-1,TRBV11-2,.,.,CASSLFVIGANEQFF,TGTGCCAGCAGCTTATTTGTTATCGGTGCCAATGAGCAGTTCTTC
TRBJ1-1,TRBV9,.,.,CASSKEWGTGRNTEAFF,TGTGCCAGCAGCAAAGAATGGGGAACAGGAAGAAACACTGAAGCTTTCTTT
TRBJ2-7,TRBV5-1,.,few,CASSLVGREYEQYF,TGCGCCAGCAGCTTGGTAGGCAGGGAGTACGAGCAGTACTTC
TRBJ1-3,TRBV2,TRBD1,.,CASSYRGPRNTIYF,TGTGCCAGCAGTTACAGGGGCCCCAGAAACACCATATATTTT
TRBJ2-1,TRBV5-5,TRBD1,.,CASSSGTGGSRGQFF,TGTGCCAGCAGCTCCGGGACAGGGGGGTCCCGTGGGCAGTTCTTC
TRBJ1-2,TRBV2,TRBD1,.,CASRQTGGGYGYTF,TGTGCCAGCAGGCAAACAGGGGGCGGATATGGCTACACCTTC
TRBJ2-1,TRBV7-8,TRBD1,once,CASCLLQGSYNEQFF,TGTGCCAGCTGTTTGTTACAGGGGTCCTACAATGAGCAGTTCTTC
TRBJ1-2,TRBV18,.,.,CASSPAGTYGYTF,TGTGCCAGCTCACCAGCAGGGACCTATGGCTACACCTTC
TRBJ1-2,TRBV28,.,.,CASSLVAYGYTF,TGTGCCAGCAGTTTGGTTGCCTATGGCTACACCTTC
TRBJ2-1,TRBV19,.,.,CASSVQRMHNEQFF,TGTGCCAGTAGTGTCCAGCGGATGCACAATGAGCAGTTCTTC
TRBJ2-2,TRBV6-1,.,.,CASSGARDTGELFF,TGTGCCAGCAGTGGGGCCAGGGACACCGGGGAGCTGTTTTTT
TRBJ2-4,TRBV7-2,TRBD1,.,CASSRDRGGIQYF,TGTGCCAGCAGCCGCGACAGGGGGGGAATTCAGTACTTC
TRBJ2-7,TRBV20-1,TRBD2,.,CSAVSGSAYF,TGCAGTGCTGTTAGCGGGAGCGCGTACTTC